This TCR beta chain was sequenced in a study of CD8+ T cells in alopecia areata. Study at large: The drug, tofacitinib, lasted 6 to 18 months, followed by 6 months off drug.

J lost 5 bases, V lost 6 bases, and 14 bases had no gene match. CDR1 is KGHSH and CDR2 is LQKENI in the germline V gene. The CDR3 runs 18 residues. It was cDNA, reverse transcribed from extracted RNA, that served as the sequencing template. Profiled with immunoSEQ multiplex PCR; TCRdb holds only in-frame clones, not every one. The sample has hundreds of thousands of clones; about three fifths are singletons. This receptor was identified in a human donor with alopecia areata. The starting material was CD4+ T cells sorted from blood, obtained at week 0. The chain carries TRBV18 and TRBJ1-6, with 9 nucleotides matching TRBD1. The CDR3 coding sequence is TGTGCCAGCTCGCACGCGATTTACAGGGGGCAGGATAATTCACCCCTCCACTTT. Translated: CASSHAIYRGQDNSPLHF. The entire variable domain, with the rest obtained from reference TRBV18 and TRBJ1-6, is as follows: NAGVMQNPRHLVRRRGQEARLRCSPMKGHSHVYWYRQLPEEGLKFMVYLQKENIIDESGMPKERFSAEFPKEGPSILRIQQVVRGDSAAYFCASSHAIYRGQDNSPLHFGNGTRLTVT.